A selection of T cell receptor beta chains follows, all from one sample in a study of long-term antiretroviral therapy in people with HIV. Some clones are missing from TCRdb's copy, which holds only in-frame ones; the method was immunoSEQ multiplex PCR. The table lists about 33,000 clones, around 80% of them singletons, with about 7.6% in the top ten. This material consisted of unsorted PBMCs, taken 2 years after starting antiretroviral therapy. The receptors here all came from a woman between 50 and 59 years old with HIV. The CDR3 runs from the conserved cysteine through the conserved F or W. The order of the fields is D gene, clone size, V gene, CDR3 protein. The D gene is left open where the match is weak. Rows give clone size only sometimes, using once, few, many, or a class for an expanded clone.

d_gene: TRBD1; abundance: .; v_gene: TRBV6-5; CDR3aa: CASSYRGQGSHEQYF
d_gene: TRBD1; abundance: .; v_gene: TRBV5-1; CDR3aa: CASSPGGPNEQFF
d_gene: TRBD1; abundance: .; v_gene: TRBV5-4; CDR3aa: CASSLGGQGAEAFF
d_gene: .; abundance: .; v_gene: TRBV9; CDR3aa: CASSVGERANTGELFF
d_gene: .; abundance: .; v_gene: TRBV29-1; CDR3aa: CSVENSMNTEAFF
d_gene: TRBD2; abundance: .; v_gene: TRBV5-1; CDR3aa: CASSLEGLLAGGHTGELFF
d_gene: TRBD1; abundance: .; v_gene: TRBV27; CDR3aa: CASSLDRWGSEAFF
d_gene: TRBD2; abundance: .; v_gene: TRBV6-5; CDR3aa: CASSYTTSGGADEQFF
d_gene: .; abundance: .; v_gene: TRBV5-1; CDR3aa: CASKAQMNTEAFF
d_gene: TRBD1; abundance: once; v_gene: TRBV27; CDR3aa: CASRPGQFNSPLHF
d_gene: TRBD2; abundance: .; v_gene: TRBV5-1; CDR3aa: CASSSKAGGPYNEQFF
d_gene: .; abundance: few; v_gene: TRBV30; CDR3aa: CAWSRLGGDEQYF
d_gene: TRBD1; abundance: few; v_gene: TRBV9; CDR3aa: CASSVGPDRSYEQYF
d_gene: TRBD1; abundance: few; v_gene: TRBV19; CDR3aa: CASLRWTGDNSPLHF
d_gene: TRBD2; abundance: .; v_gene: TRBV10-2; CDR3aa: CASRPSGENTGELFF
d_gene: .; abundance: .; v_gene: TRBV27; CDR3aa: CASSLLLGTDTQYF
d_gene: TRBD1; abundance: .; v_gene: TRBV11-1; CDR3aa: CASSNRGSNTGELFF
d_gene: TRBD2; abundance: .; v_gene: TRBV2; CDR3aa: CARSGAGGRLNEQFF
d_gene: .; abundance: .; v_gene: TRBV4-1; CDR3aa: CASSNSPRAGELFF
d_gene: .; abundance: .; v_gene: TRBV14; CDR3aa: CASSLHSGTQAEQYF
d_gene: .; abundance: .; v_gene: TRBV7-3; CDR3aa: CASSSLGGENSPLHF
d_gene: .; abundance: few; v_gene: TRBV18; CDR3aa: CASSPNEGYEQYF
d_gene: TRBD2; abundance: .; v_gene: TRBV5-1; CDR3aa: CASSLALAVPSYEQYF
d_gene: .; abundance: few; v_gene: TRBV5-1; CDR3aa: CASSGNRVGDTEAFF
d_gene: .; abundance: few; v_gene: TRBV18; CDR3aa: CASSPFGTTLSYGYTF
d_gene: .; abundance: once; v_gene: TRBV6-1; CDR3aa: CASSEAAGAHLLNSNQPQHF
d_gene: TRBD1; abundance: few; v_gene: TRBV5-1; CDR3aa: CASSLSRGRLYNEQFF
d_gene: .; abundance: .; v_gene: TRBV2; CDR3aa: CASGPRSTGSTGLFF